This entry concerns a single TCR beta chain. Its antigen is not identified. MiXCR, run by TCRdb on the reads, gives a single entry per CDR3 protein. This repertoire shows about 770,000 distinct CDR3 sequences, roughly 29% found once; its top ten account for roughly 14%. Germline values: CDR1 MGHRA, CDR2 YSYEKL. Trimming took off 0 bases at V and 2 bases at J, with 9 bases between the two ends. The CDR3 is 15 residues long. This record comes from a study of T cell repertoires in cytomegalovirus infection. About the research overall: Matching HLA type and CMV infection were both indicated by public TCR beta signatures.

General study results and limits: In two of eight donors, the top clonotype was HLA-C-restricted CMV-specific. Cumulative frequency (of public TCR beta family members) identified carriers of CMV plus the relevant HLA.

This TCR was recovered from a human donor in good health (CMV status not recorded). Some clones in this sample may be carry-over from other donors' samples. V and J are TRBV4-1 and TRBJ2-3; D not certain. Sequencing was performed on cultured CD8+ T cells from PBMCs, taken from culture after CMV antigen stimulation. CDR3 DNA: TGCGCCAGCAGCCAAGACAGGCATTTCACAGATACGCAGTATTTT. This encodes CASSQDRHFTDTQYF.